This T cell receptor beta chain was captured in a study of response to subunit inactivated influenza vaccine. The CDR3 runs to 14 residues. Germline CDR1 reads SGHRS; CDR2 reads YFSETQ. The V end was cut by 5 bases, the J end by 4 bases, with 15 bases between. General study points: The authors proposed limited new T cell recruitment per seasonal influenza vaccination.

This clonotype was seen a few times. Its antigen is currently unknown. TCRdb re-called the RT-PCR reads with MiXCR, one entry per CDR3 protein. The data show 500,000 to 650,000 distinct CDR3 sequences, approximately 7.1% seen once. The TCR comes from a man aged 45-69 years who received an inactivated influenza vaccine. The chain recombines TRBV5-1 with TRBJ2-5, with unresolved D. The sequenced sample was PBMCs from blood, obtained less than 30 months after vaccination. For the CDR3, the DNA is TGCGCCAGCAGTCGCCCGTCCTCTGGAGAGACCCAGTACTTC. It translates to CASSRPSSGETQYF.